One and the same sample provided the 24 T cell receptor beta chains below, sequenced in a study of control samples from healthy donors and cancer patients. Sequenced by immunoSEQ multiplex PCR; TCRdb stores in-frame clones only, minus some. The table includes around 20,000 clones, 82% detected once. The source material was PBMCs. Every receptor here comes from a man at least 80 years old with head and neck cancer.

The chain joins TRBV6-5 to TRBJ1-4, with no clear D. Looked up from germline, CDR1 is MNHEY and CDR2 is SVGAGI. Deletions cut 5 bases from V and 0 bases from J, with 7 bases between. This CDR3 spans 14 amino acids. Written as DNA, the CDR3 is TGTGCCAGCAGTAGACACGCAACTAATGAAAAACTGTTTTTT. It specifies CASSRHATNEKLFF.

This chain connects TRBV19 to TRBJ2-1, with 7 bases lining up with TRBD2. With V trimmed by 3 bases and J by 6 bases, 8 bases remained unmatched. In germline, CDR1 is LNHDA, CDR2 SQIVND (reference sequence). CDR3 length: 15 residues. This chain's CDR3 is CASSIRGREFNEQFF. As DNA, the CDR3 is TGTGCCAGTAGTATTCGTGGGAGGGAATTCAATGAGCAGTTCTTC.

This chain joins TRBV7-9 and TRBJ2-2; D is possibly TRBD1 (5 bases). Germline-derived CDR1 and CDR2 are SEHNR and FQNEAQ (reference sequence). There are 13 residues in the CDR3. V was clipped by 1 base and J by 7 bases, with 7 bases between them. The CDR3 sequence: CASSLGQFGELFF. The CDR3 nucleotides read TGTGCCAGCAGCTTAGGACAGTTCGGGGAGCTGTTTTTT. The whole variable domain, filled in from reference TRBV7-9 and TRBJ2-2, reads DTGVSQNPRHKITKRGQNVTFRCDPISEHNRLYWYRQTLGQGPEFLTYFQNEAQLEKSRLLSDRFSAERPKGSFSTLEIQRTEQGDSAMYLCASSLGQFGELFFGEGSRLTVL.

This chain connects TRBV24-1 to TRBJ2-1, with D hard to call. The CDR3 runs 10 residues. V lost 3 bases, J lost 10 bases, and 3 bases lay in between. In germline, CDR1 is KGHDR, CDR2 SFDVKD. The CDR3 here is CATSDKEQFF. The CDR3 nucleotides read TGTGCCACCAGTGATAAGGAGCAGTTCTTC.

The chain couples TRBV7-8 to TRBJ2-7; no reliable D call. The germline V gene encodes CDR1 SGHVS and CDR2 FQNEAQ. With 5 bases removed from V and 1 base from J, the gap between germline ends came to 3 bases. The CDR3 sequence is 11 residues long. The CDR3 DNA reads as TGTGCCAGCAGCCCTTCCTACGAGCAGTACTTC. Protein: CASSPSYEQYF.

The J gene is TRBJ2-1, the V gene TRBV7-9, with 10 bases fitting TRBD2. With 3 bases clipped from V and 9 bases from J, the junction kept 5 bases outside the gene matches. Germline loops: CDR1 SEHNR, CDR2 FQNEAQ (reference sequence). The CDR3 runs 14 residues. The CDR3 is CASSFSGGAGEQFF. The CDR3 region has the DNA TGTGCCAGCAGCTTCAGCGGGGGGGCAGGTGAGCAGTTCTTC.

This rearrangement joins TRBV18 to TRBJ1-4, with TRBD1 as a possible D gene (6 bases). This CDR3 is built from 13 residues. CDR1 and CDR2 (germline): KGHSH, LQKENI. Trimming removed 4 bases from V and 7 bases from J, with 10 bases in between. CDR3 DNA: TGTGCCAGCTCACTAGGGGGGAGTGAAAAACTGTTTTTT. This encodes CASSLGGSEKLFF.

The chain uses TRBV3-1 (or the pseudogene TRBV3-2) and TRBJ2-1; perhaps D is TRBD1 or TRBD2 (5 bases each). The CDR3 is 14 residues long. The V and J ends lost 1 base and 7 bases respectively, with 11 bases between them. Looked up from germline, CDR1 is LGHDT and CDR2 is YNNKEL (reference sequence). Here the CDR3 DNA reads TGTGCCAGCAGCCAAGGCGAGGGACGGAATGAGCAGTTCTTC. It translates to CASSQGEGRNEQFF.

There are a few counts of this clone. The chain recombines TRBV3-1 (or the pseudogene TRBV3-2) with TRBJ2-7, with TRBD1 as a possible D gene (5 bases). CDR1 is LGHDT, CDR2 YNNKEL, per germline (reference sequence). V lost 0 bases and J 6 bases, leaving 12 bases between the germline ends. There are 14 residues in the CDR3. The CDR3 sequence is CASSQDLSGLEQYF. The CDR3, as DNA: TGTGCCAGCAGCCAAGATCTATCAGGGCTCGAGCAGTACTTC.

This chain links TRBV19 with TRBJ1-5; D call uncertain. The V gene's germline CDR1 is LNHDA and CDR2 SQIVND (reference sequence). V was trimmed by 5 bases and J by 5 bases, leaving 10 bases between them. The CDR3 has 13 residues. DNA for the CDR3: TGTGCCAGTAGTCTCGGGCCGGATCAGCCCCAGCATTTT. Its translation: CASSLGPDQPQHF.

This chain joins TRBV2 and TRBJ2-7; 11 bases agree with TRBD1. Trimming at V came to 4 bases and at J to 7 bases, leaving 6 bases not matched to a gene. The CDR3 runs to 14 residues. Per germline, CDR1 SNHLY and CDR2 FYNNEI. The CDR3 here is CASSVGTGGYEQYF. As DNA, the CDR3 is TGTGCCAGCAGTGTTGGGACAGGGGGGTATGAGCAGTACTTC.

This CDR3 is CASRDRGEQYF. The CDR3, as DNA: TGTGCCAGCAGGGACAGGGGCGAGCAGTACTTC. The chain carries TRBV12-3 or TRBV12-4 and TRBJ2-7, with 9 bases identical to TRBD1. The junction had 0 bases not matched to a gene; V was cut back by 6 bases and J by 6 bases. The CDR3 has 11 amino acids.

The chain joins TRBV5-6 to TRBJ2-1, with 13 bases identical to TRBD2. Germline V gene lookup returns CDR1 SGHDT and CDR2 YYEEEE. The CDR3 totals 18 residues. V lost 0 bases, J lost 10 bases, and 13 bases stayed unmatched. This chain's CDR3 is CASSLDGFGTSGVREQFF. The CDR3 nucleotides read TGTGCCAGCAGCTTGGACGGTTTCGGGACTAGCGGGGTTAGGGAGCAGTTCTTC.

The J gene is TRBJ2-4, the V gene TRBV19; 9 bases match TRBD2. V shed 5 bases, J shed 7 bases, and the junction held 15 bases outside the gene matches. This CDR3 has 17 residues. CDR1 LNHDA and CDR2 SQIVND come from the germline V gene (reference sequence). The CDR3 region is CASSPRVAGERGNIQYF. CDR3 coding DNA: TGTGCCAGTAGTCCTCGTGTAGCGGGGGAGCGAGGGAACATTCAGTACTTC.

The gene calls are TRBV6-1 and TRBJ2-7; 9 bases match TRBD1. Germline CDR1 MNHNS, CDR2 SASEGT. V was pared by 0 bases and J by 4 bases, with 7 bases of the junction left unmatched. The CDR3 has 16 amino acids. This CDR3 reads CASSEANFDRGYEQYF. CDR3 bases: TGTGCCAGCAGTGAAGCCAATTTCGACAGGGGGTACGAGCAGTACTTC.

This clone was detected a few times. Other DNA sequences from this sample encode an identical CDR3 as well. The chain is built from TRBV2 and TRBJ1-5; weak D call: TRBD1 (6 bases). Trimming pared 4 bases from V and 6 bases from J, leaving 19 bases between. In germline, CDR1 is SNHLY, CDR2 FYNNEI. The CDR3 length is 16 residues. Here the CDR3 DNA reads TGTGCCAGCAGTGGAGGGGCGGGGGCAAGGAGTCAGCCCCAGCATTTT. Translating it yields CASSGGAGARSQPQHF.

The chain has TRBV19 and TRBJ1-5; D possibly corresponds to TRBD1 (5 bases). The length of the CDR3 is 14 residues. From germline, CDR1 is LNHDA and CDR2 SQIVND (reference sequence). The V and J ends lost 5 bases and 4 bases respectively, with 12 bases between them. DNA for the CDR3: TGTGCCAGTAGTCCGGGACTGTTTAATCAGCCCCAGCATTTT. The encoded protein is CASSPGLFNQPQHF.

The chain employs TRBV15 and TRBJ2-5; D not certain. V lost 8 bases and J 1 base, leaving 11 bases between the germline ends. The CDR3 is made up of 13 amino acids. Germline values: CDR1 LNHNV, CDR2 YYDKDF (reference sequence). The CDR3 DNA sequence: TGTGCCACCTCCTTGGCTGGCCAAGAGACCCAGTACTTC. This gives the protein CATSLAGQETQYF. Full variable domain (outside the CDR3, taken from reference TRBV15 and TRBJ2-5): DAMVIQNPRYQVTQFGKPVTLSCSQTLNHNVMYWYQQKSSQAPKLLFHYYDKDFNNEADTPDNFQSRRPNTSFCFLDIRSPGLGDTAMYLCATSLAGQETQYFGPGTRLLVL.

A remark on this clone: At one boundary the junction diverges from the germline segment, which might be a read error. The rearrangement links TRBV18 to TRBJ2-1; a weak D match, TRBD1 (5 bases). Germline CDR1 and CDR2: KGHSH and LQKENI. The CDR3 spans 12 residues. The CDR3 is CTSSPQDYEQFF. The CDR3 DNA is TGTACCAGCTCACCACAGGATTATGAGCAGTTCTTC.

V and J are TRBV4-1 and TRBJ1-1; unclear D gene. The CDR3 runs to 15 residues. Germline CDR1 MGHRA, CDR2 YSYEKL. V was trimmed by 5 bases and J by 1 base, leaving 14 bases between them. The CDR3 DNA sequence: TGCGCCAGCAGCTTAGAGAACGAGGGGAACACTGAAGCTTTCTTT. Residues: CASSLENEGNTEAFF.

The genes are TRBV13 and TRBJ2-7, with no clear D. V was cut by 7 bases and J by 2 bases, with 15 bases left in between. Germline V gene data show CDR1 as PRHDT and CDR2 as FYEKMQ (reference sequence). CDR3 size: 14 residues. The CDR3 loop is CASKVSGPPYEQYF. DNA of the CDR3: TGTGCCAGCAAAGTATCCGGACCTCCCTACGAGCAGTACTTC. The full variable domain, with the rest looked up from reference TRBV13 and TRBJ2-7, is AAGVIQSPRHLIKEKRETATLKCYPIPRHDTVYWYQQGPGQDPQFLISFYEKMQSDKGSIPDRFSAQQFSDYHSELNMSSLELGDSALYFCASKVSGPPYEQYFGPGTRLTVT.

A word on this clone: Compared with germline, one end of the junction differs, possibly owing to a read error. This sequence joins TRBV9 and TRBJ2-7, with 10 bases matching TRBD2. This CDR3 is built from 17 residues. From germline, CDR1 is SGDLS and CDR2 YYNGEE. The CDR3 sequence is CASSVAGGRDYTDEQYF. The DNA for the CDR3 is TGCGCCAGCAGCGTAGCGGGGGGCCGGGACTACACCGACGAGCAGTACTTC. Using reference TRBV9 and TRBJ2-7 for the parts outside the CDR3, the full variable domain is DSGVTQTPKHLITATGQRVTLRCSPRSGDLSVYWYQQSLDQGLQFLIQYYNGEERAKGNILERFSAQQFPDLHSELNLSSLELGDSALYFCASSVAGGRDYTDEQYFGPGTRLTVT.

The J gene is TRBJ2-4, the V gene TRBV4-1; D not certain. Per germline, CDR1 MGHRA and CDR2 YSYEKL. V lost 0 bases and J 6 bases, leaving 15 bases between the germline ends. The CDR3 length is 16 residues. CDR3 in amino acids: CASSQEERQWGNIQYF. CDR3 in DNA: TGCGCCAGCAGCCAAGAGGAACGGCAGTGGGGAAACATTCAGTACTTC.

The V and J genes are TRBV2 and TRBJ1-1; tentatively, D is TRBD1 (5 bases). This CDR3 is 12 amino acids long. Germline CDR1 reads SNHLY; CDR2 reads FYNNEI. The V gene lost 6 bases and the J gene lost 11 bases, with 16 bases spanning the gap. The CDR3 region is CASSLKGHEAFF. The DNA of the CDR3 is TGTGCCAGCAGCCTCAAGGGGCATGAGGCTTTCTTT. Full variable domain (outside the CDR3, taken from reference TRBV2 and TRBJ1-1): EPEVTQTPSHQVTQMGQEVILRCVPISNHLYFYWYRQILGQKVEFLVSFYNNEISEKSEIFDDQFSVERPDGSNFTLKIRSTKLEDSAMYFCASSLKGHEAFFGQGTRLTVV.